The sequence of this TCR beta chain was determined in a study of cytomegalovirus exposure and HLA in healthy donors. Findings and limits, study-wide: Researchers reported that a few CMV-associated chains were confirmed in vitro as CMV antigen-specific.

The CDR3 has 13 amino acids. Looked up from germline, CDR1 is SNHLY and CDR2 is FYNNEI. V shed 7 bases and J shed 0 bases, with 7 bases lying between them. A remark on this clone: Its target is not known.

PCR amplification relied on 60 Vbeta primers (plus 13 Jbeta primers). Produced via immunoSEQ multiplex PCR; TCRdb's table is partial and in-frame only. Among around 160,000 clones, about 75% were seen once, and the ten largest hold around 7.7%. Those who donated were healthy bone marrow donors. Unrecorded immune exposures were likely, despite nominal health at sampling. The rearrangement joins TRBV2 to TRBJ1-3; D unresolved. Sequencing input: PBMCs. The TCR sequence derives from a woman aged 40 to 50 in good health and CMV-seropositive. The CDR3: CASTAVSGNTIYF. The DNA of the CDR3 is TGTGCCAGCACGGCGGTCTCTGGAAACACCATATATTTT.